This passage covers 18 T cell receptor beta chains from one sample sequenced in a study of human T cells and chemical hapten exposure. The sample's time point: pre-sensitization, week 0. The treatment is: therapeutic diphenylcyclopropenone sensitization with weekly scalp DPC. Via MiXCR, TCRdb re-called the RACE reads, giving one row per CDR3 protein. Of about 180,000 distinct CDR3 sequences listed, around 30% are singletons. The specimen comprised whole blood, sampled in connection with sensitization to the hapten diphenylcyclopropenone (DPC). These receptors were taken from a woman aged 30 to 39 with alopecia areata. Some clones in this sample may be carry-over from other donors' samples.

This clonotype was counted between two and nine times. J is TRBJ2-4 and V is TRBV28; 7 nucleotides agree with TRBD1. The germline CDR1 and CDR2 sequences are MDHEN and SYDVKM. V was pared by 4 bases and J by 5 bases, with 8 bases of the junction left unmatched. The CDR3 has 15 amino acids. DNA for the CDR3: TGTGCCAGCAGTTCGATAAGGGGGCGGGAAAACATTCAGTACTTC. This codes for CASSSIRGRENIQYF. The full variable domain, its missing parts supplied by reference TRBV28 and TRBJ2-4, is DVKVTQSSRYLVKRTGEKVFLECVQDMDHENMFWYRQDPGLGLRLIYFSYDVKMKEKGDIPEGYSVSREKKERFSLILESASTNQTSMYLCASSSIRGRENIQYFGAGTRLSVL.

This clonotype has ten or more counts. The rearrangement uses TRBV20-1 and TRBJ2-7; no clear D gene. Germline CDR1 and CDR2: DFQATT and SNEGSKA (reference sequence). The V end lost 3 bases, the J end lost 3 bases, and 15 bases lay between the germline ends. The CDR3 is made up of 14 amino acids. The DNA for the CDR3 is TGCAGTGCTAGTAGGACCGAAGGGAACTACGAGCAGTACTTC. This codes for CSASRTEGNYEQYF.

This clonotype was picked up many times. The rearrangement uses TRBV2 and TRBJ2-1; D not certain. The CDR3 spans 11 residues. Germline V lookup: CDR1 SNHLY, CDR2 FYNNEI. V lost 3 bases and J lost 9, with 6 bases in between. The CDR3 sequence: CASSEQSEQFF. CDR3 in DNA: TGTGCCAGCAGTGAGCAATCTGAGCAGTTCTTC.

This clonotype was recorded only once. The chain couples TRBV4-1 to TRBJ2-5; 12 bases fit TRBD2. The CDR3 runs 17 residues. Germline CDR1 reads MGHRA; CDR2 reads YSYEKL. V trimming: 1 base; J trimming: 4 bases; junction bases outside the gene matches: 7. The DNA of the CDR3 is TGCGCCAGCAGCCAAGGACTAGCGGGAGCAGGGACAGAGACCCAGTACTTC. Protein sequence: CASSQGLAGAGTETQYF.

This sequence joins TRBV6-5 and TRBJ2-3; the D gene could be TRBD1 or TRBD2 (5 bases each). The CDR3 has 16 residues. Germline V gives CDR1 MNHEY, CDR2 SVGAGI. V gave up 0 bases and J gave up 5 bases, with 15 bases separating them. The CDR3 nucleotides read TGTGCCAGCAGTTACTCGATTCGGGGACCGGTAGATACGCAGTATTTT. This codes for CASSYSIRGPVDTQYF.

This clonotype was seen a handful of times. This chain links TRBV5-4 with TRBJ2-5; 12 bases match TRBD1. V gave up 0 bases and J gave up 5 bases; unmatched junction bases: 8. CDR1 and CDR2 (germline): SGHNT, YYREEE (reference sequence). The length of the CDR3 is 17 residues. The CDR3 coding sequence is TGTGCCAGCAGCTTGGGCCCTGGGACAGGGGGCTTGGAGACCCAGTACTTC. This translates into CASSLGPGTGGLETQYF.

The J gene is TRBJ2-5, the V gene TRBV12-3 or TRBV12-4; 7 bases map to TRBD2. V trimming: 7 bases; J trimming: 5 bases; junction bases outside the gene matches: 7. This CDR3 contains 13 residues. CDR3 sequence: CASMRGMGETQYF. The DNA of the CDR3 is TGTGCCAGCATGCGGGGGATGGGCGAGACCCAGTACTTC.

The chain uses TRBV20-1 and TRBJ2-7, with a weak D call TRBD1 (6 bases). Germline V CDR1 and CDR2: DFQATT, SNEGSKA (reference sequence). V lost 0 bases and J 3 bases, leaving 15 bases between the germline ends. The length of the CDR3 is 15 residues. The CDR3 DNA sequence: TGCAGTGCTAGAGATTACGGCAGGGGAGACTACGAGCAGTACTTC. Translating it yields CSARDYGRGDYEQYF.

The chain uses TRBV4-2 and TRBJ2-1; D gene unclear. Germline CDR1 LGHNA, CDR2 YNFKEQ. V dropped 8 bases and J dropped 8 bases, with 19 bases sitting between them. This CDR3 has 14 amino acids. This chain's CDR3 is CASSTIGIGDEQFF. CDR3 bases: TGTGCCAGCTCCACCATAGGAATTGGGGATGAGCAGTTCTTC.

The V call is TRBV6-2 or TRBV6-3, the J call TRBJ1-5; D uncertain. Germline-derived CDR1 and CDR2 are MNHEY and SVGEGT. This CDR3 contains 13 residues. V dropped 5 bases and J dropped 0 bases, with 5 bases sitting between them. CDR3 sequence reads: CASSKNSNQPQHF. DNA for the CDR3: TGTGCCAGCAGTAAAAATAGCAATCAGCCCCAGCATTTT.

The gene calls are TRBV11-2 and TRBJ1-1, with 7 bases matching TRBD1. J lost 5 bases, V lost 6 bases, and 6 bases had no gene match. The CDR3 sequence is 13 residues long. Germline V CDR1 and CDR2: SGHAT, FQNNGV. CDR3 loop: CASSIQGNTEAFF. CDR3 nucleotides: TGTGCCAGCAGTATACAGGGGAATACTGAAGCTTTCTTT.

This clonotype occurred many times. V is TRBV20-1 and J is TRBJ2-3, with D unresolved. Deletions cut 5 bases from V and 4 bases from J, with 16 bases between. CDR1 and CDR2 (germline): DFQATT, SNEGSKA (reference sequence). The CDR3 consists of 14 residues. The CDR3 DNA follows: TGCAGTGCTTCCATCGTTGGGTTGGCAGATACGCAGTATTTT. This gives the protein CSASIVGLADTQYF.

The chain links TRBV28 to TRBJ1-1; the D is unclear. Per germline, CDR1 MDHEN and CDR2 SYDVKM. The CDR3 consists of 12 residues. The V end lost 5 bases, the J end lost 3 bases, and 7 bases lay between the germline ends. The CDR3 sequence is CASSITHTEAFF. The CDR3 coding sequence is TGTGCCAGCAGTATCACACACACTGAAGCTTTCTTT.

This chain connects TRBV6-2 or TRBV6-3 to TRBJ1-5, with 11 bases fitting TRBD1. This CDR3 is 16 amino acids long. The germline V gene encodes CDR1 MNHEY and CDR2 SVGEGT. The ends lost 6 bases at V and 7 bases at J; junction bases unmatched: 11. The DNA of the CDR3 is TGTGCCAGCAGAAGGCGAACTGGGACAGGGGGACAGCCCCAGCATTTT. This translates into CASRRRTGTGGQPQHF.

This chain joins TRBV7-2 and TRBJ2-3; D is ambiguous. Germline CDR1 reads SGHTA; CDR2 reads FQGNSA. The CDR3 totals 16 residues. Trimming took off 5 bases at V and 4 bases at J, with 19 bases between the two ends. Here the CDR3 DNA reads TGTGCCAGCAGCCCCCGGAGCTTTCCCAACCCAGATACGCAGTATTTT. Translated, it gives CASSPRSFPNPDTQYF.

The chain links TRBV5-1 to TRBJ2-6; D is perhaps TRBD1 (6 bases). Germline values: CDR1 SGHRS, CDR2 YFSETQ. The CDR3 runs to 16 residues. V lost 4 bases and J 2 bases, leaving 13 bases between the germline ends. CDR3 DNA: TGCGCCAGCAGCACCGGATCAGGGGCTGGGGCCAACGTCCTGACTTTC. Encoded protein: CASSTGSGAGANVLTF.

In its sample, this clonotype was seen a few times. The rearrangement links TRBV7-2 to TRBJ2-1; D possibly corresponds to TRBD1 (6 bases). CDR3 length: 15 amino acids. Looked up from germline, CDR1 is SGHTA and CDR2 is FQGNSA. The V end was cut by 1 base, the J end by 8 bases, with 15 bases between. In DNA, the CDR3 is TGTGCCAGCAGCTTAGAGGGCAGGGGTATGGATGAGCAGTTCTTC. Protein product: CASSLEGRGMDEQFF.

On this clonotype: The junction differs from germline at one of its ends, possibly a read error. This chain links TRBV7-2 with TRBJ2-3, with 10 bases aligning to TRBD2. The CDR3 is 17 amino acids. Germline CDR1 is SGHTA and CDR2 is FQGNSA. CDR3 protein: CVSSGAGGKKKIDTQYF. CDR3 bases: TGTGTCAGCAGCGGAGCGGGGGGGAAGAAGAAAATAGATACGCAGTATTTT.